Following are 22 T cell receptor beta chains from one sample sequenced in a study of shared clonotypes between healthy human individuals. The assay was immunoSEQ multiplex PCR, and TCRdb's table has in-frame clones only and misses some. The sample consists of over a million clones, approximately 98.5% of them appearing once. The sample taken for sequencing was naive CD4+ T cells sorted from blood. The subset was: CD45RA+ positively selected. The receptors were gathered from a man between 25 and 39 years old in good health.

The chain recombines TRBV9 with TRBJ2-5; 9 bases are shared with TRBD2. Per germline, CDR1 SGDLS and CDR2 YYNGEE. This CDR3 region has 17 residues. The ends lost 0 bases at V and 5 bases at J; junction bases unmatched: 11. CDR3 nucleotide sequence: TGTGCCAGCAGCGTAGATCCTAGCGGGACCATCCGGGAGACCCAGTACTTC. Amino acids: CASSVDPSGTIRETQYF.

The chain couples TRBV18 to TRBJ2-3; D not resolved. Germline V CDR1 and CDR2: KGHSH, LQKENI. There are 14 residues in the CDR3. Trimming pared 0 bases from V and 7 bases from J, leaving 11 bases between. The CDR3 sequence: CASSPPRPANTQYF. The CDR3 nucleotides are TGTGCCAGCTCACCACCAAGGCCGGCCAATACGCAGTATTTT.

CDR3 nucleotides: TGTGCCAGCTCACCAGGGCAGAGTTCAACCTACGAGCAGTACTTC. The encoded protein is CASSPGQSSTYEQYF. V gene TRBV18 combines with J gene TRBJ2-7; D uncertain. Looked up from germline, CDR1 is KGHSH and CDR2 is LQKENI. Deletions cut 2 bases from V and 2 bases from J, with 13 bases between. The CDR3 runs to 15 residues.

The chain combines TRBV30 with TRBJ2-3, with 8 bases matching TRBD2. The CDR3 extends over 15 amino acids. Germline CDR1 GTSNPN, CDR2 SVGIG (reference sequence). After removal of 5 bases from V and 2 bases from J, the junction contained 9 bases not matched to a gene. The CDR3 DNA reads TGTGCCTGGGATCGGACTAGCCAAGACACAGATACGCAGTATTTT. This gives the protein CAWDRTSQDTDTQYF.

V is TRBV7-3 and J is TRBJ2-1, with 8 bases aligning to TRBD2. CDR3 size: 16 residues. V lost 5 bases and J lost 5; bases outside the gene matches: 11. The germline CDR1 and CDR2 sequences are SGHTA and FQGTGA. This chain's CDR3 is CASSVSAGTRHNEQFF. CDR3 bases: TGTGCCAGCAGCGTAAGCGCCGGGACTAGGCACAATGAGCAGTTCTTC.

The chain employs TRBV5-1 and TRBJ2-3; D not certain. Germline CDR1 reads SGHRS; CDR2 reads YFSETQ. The CDR3 runs 12 residues. Deletions cut 3 bases from V and 8 bases from J, with 10 bases between. The CDR3 loop is CASSSSGGTQYF. In nucleotides, the CDR3 is TGCGCCAGCAGCTCCTCGGGCGGTACGCAGTATTTT.

The chain employs TRBV9 and TRBJ2-5, with D unclear. Germline V gene data show CDR1 as SGDLS and CDR2 as YYNGEE. This CDR3 has 16 residues. Trimming took 0 bases from V and 7 from J, leaving 19 bases between them. CDR3: CASSVGPLISPGTQYF. In nucleotides, the CDR3 is TGTGCCAGCAGCGTAGGCCCCCTAATTTCCCCAGGGACCCAGTACTTC.

V gene TRBV27 combines with J gene TRBJ2-7; 8 nucleotides line up with TRBD2. Per germline, CDR1 MNHEY and CDR2 SMNVEV (reference sequence). The V segment lost 3 bases and the J segment 2 bases; nucleotides outside the gene matches: 6. CDR3 length equals 15 residues. CDR3 region: CASSFRLARTYEQYF. The CDR3, as DNA: TGTGCCAGCAGTTTCAGACTAGCGCGAACCTACGAGCAGTACTTC.

V and J are TRBV28 and TRBJ2-3; D possibly matches TRBD1 or TRBD2 (5 bases each). V shed 6 bases and J shed 3 bases, with 13 bases lying between them. This CDR3 has 14 residues. Per germline, CDR1 MDHEN and CDR2 SYDVKM. The DNA for the CDR3 is TGTGCCAGCAGGAGGGACCTAGCAACAGATACGCAGTATTTT. Protein: CASRRDLATDTQYF.

The V call is TRBV11-2, the J call TRBJ2-1, with 12 bases fitting TRBD2. The germline V gene has CDR1 SGHAT and CDR2 FQNNGV. The CDR3 consists of 16 residues. J was trimmed by 9 bases and V by 5 bases; bases with no gene match: 11. The CDR3, as DNA: TGTGCCAGCAGCGGTACCGGGACTAGCGGGTTGGGTGAGCAGTTCTTC. Its protein product is CASSGTGTSGLGEQFF.

For this clone: The same CDR3 also results from other DNA sequences found in this sample. The gene calls are TRBV10-1 and TRBJ1-1; D not certain. V was cut by 3 bases and J by 0 bases, with 5 bases left in between. There are 13 residues in the CDR3. Germline CDR1 is WNHNN and CDR2 is SYGVQD (reference sequence). The CDR3 DNA sequence: TGCGCCAGCAGTGAATCGCTGAACACTGAAGCTTTCTTT. This sequence encodes CASSESLNTEAFF.

The V and J genes are TRBV7-6 and TRBJ2-4; TRBD1 matches 9 bases. The CDR3 extends over 17 amino acids. The V and J ends lost 2 bases and 5 bases, in that order; junction bases with no gene match: 10. Per germline, CDR1 SGHVS and CDR2 FNYEAQ. The CDR3: CASSLRGQGFWENIQYF. As DNA, the CDR3 is TGTGCCAGCAGCTTACGGGGACAGGGCTTTTGGGAAAACATTCAGTACTTC.

V usage is TRBV7-2 and J usage is TRBJ2-3; 11 nucleotides align to TRBD2. The junction had 6 bases not matched to a gene; V was cut back by 0 bases and J by 4 bases. This CDR3 spans 17 amino acids. Germline V CDR1 and CDR2: SGHTA, FQGNSA. CDR3 amino acids: CASSLAILAGAADTQYF. Here the CDR3 DNA reads TGTGCCAGCAGCTTAGCGATACTAGCGGGAGCGGCAGATACGCAGTATTTT.

The rearrangement uses TRBV7-2 and TRBJ2-5; 11 bases agree with TRBD2. Losses at the gene ends were 5 bases for V and 5 bases for J; bases not matched to a gene: 10. There are 16 residues in the CDR3. Germline values: CDR1 SGHTA, CDR2 FQGNSA. In nucleotides, the CDR3 is TGTGCCAGCAGCCTGGCGGTACTAGCGGGAGAGGAGACCCAGTACTTC. Translation gives CASSLAVLAGEETQYF.

The chain employs TRBV29-1 and TRBJ2-1; D may match TRBD1 or TRBD2 (5 bases each). Per the germline V gene, CDR1 is SQVTM and CDR2 is ANQGSEA. Trimming cost V 5 bases and J 4 bases, with 12 bases left between them. CDR3 length equals 13 residues. The CDR3 here is CSVSERGYNEQFF. The CDR3 DNA is TGCAGCGTTTCCGAGAGGGGATACAATGAGCAGTTCTTC.

Comment on this clone: The same CDR3 arises from other DNA sequences in this sample as well. This sequence joins TRBV2 and TRBJ2-1; D unclear. Germline loops: CDR1 SNHLY, CDR2 FYNNEI. CDR3 size: 11 residues. The germline V and J ends were trimmed by 5 bases and 5 bases, with 4 bases remaining between them. CDR3 sequence reads: CASSLNNEQFF. The CDR3 coding sequence is TGTGCCAGCAGTCTCAACAATGAGCAGTTCTTC. Drawing the rest from reference TRBV2 and TRBJ2-1, the complete variable domain is EPEVTQTPSHQVTQMGQEVILRCVPISNHLYFYWYRQILGQKVEFLVSFYNNEISEKSEIFDDQFSVERPDGSNFTLKIRSTKLEDSAMYFCASSLNNEQFFGPGTRLTVL.

The chain joins TRBV18 to TRBJ1-2; 10 bases align to TRBD1. The CDR3 runs 15 residues. Germline V CDR1 and CDR2: KGHSH, LQKENI. Trimming cost V 0 bases and J 8 bases; bases outside gene matches: 6. CDR3 nucleotide sequence: TGTGCCAGCTCACCACCAAGCGACAGGGGGCGCGGCTACACCTTC. This translates into CASSPPSDRGRGYTF.

The chain recombines TRBV5-4 with TRBJ2-2, with TRBD1 matching 8 bases. This CDR3 region has 15 residues. V gave up 4 bases and J gave up 0 bases; unmatched junction bases: 2. Germline V gene sequence: CDR1 SGHNT, CDR2 YYREEE (reference sequence). In DNA form, the CDR3 reads TGTGCCAGCAGCGCACAGGGGGCGAACACCGGGGAGCTGTTTTTT. Amino acids: CASSAQGANTGELFF.

The chain couples TRBV28 to TRBJ1-5; TRBD1 matches 7 bases. The CDR3 covers 14 residues. The V gene end was trimmed by 6 bases and the J gene end by 8 bases; junction bases not matched to a gene: 10. Germline CDR1 reads MDHEN; CDR2 reads SYDVKM. The CDR3 loop reads CASSQGGGGEPQHF. The CDR3 nucleotides read TGTGCCAGCAGCCAAGGAGGGGGCGGTGAGCCCCAGCATTTT. The full variable domain, its missing parts supplied by reference TRBV28 and TRBJ1-5, is DVKVTQSSRYLVKRTGEKVFLECVQDMDHENMFWYRQDPGLGLRLIYFSYDVKMKEKGDIPEGYSVSREKKERFSLILESASTNQTSMYLCASSQGGGGEPQHFGDGTRLSIL.

The V call is TRBV10-3, the J call TRBJ2-7, with D possibly being TRBD2 (5 bases). V was cut by 3 bases and J by 2 bases, with 14 bases left in between. Germline CDR1 reads ENHRY; CDR2 reads SYGVKD. The CDR3 is made up of 15 amino acids. CDR3: CAISDTTGLTYEQYF. The CDR3 nucleotides read TGTGCCATCAGTGACACTACGGGATTGACCTACGAGCAGTACTTC.

A note on this clone: Distinct nucleotide sequences in the sample also encode this CDR3. This chain joins TRBV2 and TRBJ2-3; D not certain. V lost 6 bases and J lost 2, with 6 bases in between. This CDR3 spans 12 amino acids. Germline CDR1 and CDR2: SNHLY and FYNNEI. As DNA, the CDR3 is TGTGCCAGCAGGGAAAACACAGATACGCAGTATTTT. Encoded protein: CASRENTDTQYF.

The chain's CDR3 is CASSLGTSGRADTQYF. The DNA for the CDR3 is TGTGCCAGCAGCTTGGGCACTAGCGGGAGAGCAGATACGCAGTATTTT. The chain recombines TRBV5-4 with TRBJ2-3, with 11 bases fitting TRBD2. J gave up 4 bases and V 0 bases, and 4 bases lay outside the gene matches. Looked up from germline, CDR1 is SGHNT and CDR2 is YYREEE (reference sequence). CDR3 length: 16 amino acids.